One sample yielded the 2 T cell receptor beta chains listed below, sequenced in a study of T cells in localized non-small cell lung cancer. The protocol was immunoSEQ multiplex PCR, while the TCRdb copy is restricted to in-frame clones and leaves out a portion. The sample includes 70,000 to 95,000 clones, approximately 90% of them seen just once. This material consisted of PBMCs, taken before any cancer treatment. These receptors were collected from a woman aged 35-75 years with stage II squamous cell lung carcinoma.

The chain carries TRBV5-1 and TRBJ1-1; 10 bases are shared with TRBD1. The germline CDR1 and CDR2 sequences are SGHRS and YFSETQ. The CDR3 has 15 residues. J was trimmed by 5 bases and V by 1 base; bases with no gene match: 5. The CDR3 loop reads CASSLLGTGETEAFF. CDR3 DNA sequence: TGCGCCAGCAGCTTGTTGGGGACAGGGGAAACTGAAGCTTTCTTT.

The CDR3 nucleotides read TGTGCCAGCAGCTTTACAGGGGGCGGTAATGAAAAACTGTTTTTT. This translates into CASSFTGGGNEKLFF. This chain links TRBV5-4 with TRBJ1-4, with 9 bases identical to TRBD1. Trimming removed 2 bases from V and 4 bases from J; junction bases left unmatched: 3. The CDR3 extends over 15 amino acids. Germline CDR1 and CDR2: SGHNT and YYREEE (reference sequence).